A selection of T cell receptor beta chains follows, all from one sample in a study of T cell changes during pregnancy in multiple sclerosis. Sequencing was performed with immunoSEQ multiplex PCR; in TCRdb, only in-frame clones are kept and a portion is missing. Seen here are about 100,000 clones, 90% to 95% observed once, and the top ten hold around 1.2%. Sequencing was performed on peripheral blood, taken in the second trimester of pregnancy. The receptors were gathered from a female donor with multiple sclerosis, enrolled in a pregnancy study. CDR3s include the opening cysteine and the closing phenylalanine or tryptophan. The D gene is left open where the match is weak. Size tells how often a clone was seen (once, few, many) or the class of an expanded clone, and some rows leave it out.

j_call clone_size d_call v_call cdr3_nt cdr3_aa
TRBJ2-7 - - TRBV15 TGTGCCACCAGCAGAGACGGGACGGCGGGATACGAGCAGTACTTC CATSRDGTAGYEQYF
TRBJ2-7 once - TRBV21-1 TGTGCCAGCAGCAAAGAAAGGCGAGGGCGCCACGAGCAGTACTTC CASSKERRGRHEQYF
TRBJ1-2 - - TRBV30 TGTGCCTGGAGTGTTTTAGGGGTAAATGGCTACACCTTC CAWSVLGVNGYTF
TRBJ2-1 once - TRBV11-1 TGTGCCAGCAGCCCTATGACAGTCCCTCGGAATGAGCAGTTCTTC CASSPMTVPRNEQFF
TRBJ2-1 - TRBD2 TRBV10-1 TGCGCCAGCAGTGAGATTCGGGCTAGCGGGAGGAGTGAGCAGTTCTTC CASSEIRASGRSEQFF
TRBJ2-1 - TRBD2 TRBV6-5 TGTGCCAGCAGCAGGACTAGCGGGGGATACAATGAGCAGTTCTTC CASSRTSGGYNEQFF
TRBJ1-1 - TRBD1 TRBV15 TGTGCCACCAGCAGAGATCGGGACAGGGGGAATACTGAAGCTTTCTTT CATSRDRDRGNTEAFF
TRBJ2-2 - TRBD1 TRBV9 TGTGCCAGCAGCGTAGTGGGACAGACAAGGACGAACACCGGGGAGCTGTTTTTT CASSVVGQTRTNTGELFF
TRBJ1-6 - - TRBV11-2 TGTGCCAGCAGCTTTTCGCGAGATTCACCCCTCCACTTT CASSFSRDSPLHF
TRBJ2-5 - TRBD1 TRBV5-5 TGTGCCAGCAGCTTTACGGGACAGGGGAGAGAGACCCAGTACTTC CASSFTGQGRETQYF
TRBJ2-3 - TRBD2 TRBV5-6 TGTGCCAGCAGCTTTTCCGGGACTAGACTGATCACAGATACGCAGTATTTT CASSFSGTRLITDTQYF
TRBJ2-7 - - TRBV28 TGTGCCAGCAGTTTTTACTTGGAATTAACGGGGGGCGGTACCTCCTACGAGCAGTACTTC CASSFYLELTGGGTSYEQYF
TRBJ2-1 - TRBD1 TRBV30 TGTGCCTGGACCGACAGGGTTGGTGAGCAGTTCTTC CAWTDRVGEQFF
TRBJ2-3 - TRBD2 TRBV27 TGTGCCAGCAGGGGACTAGCGGGACCCTACGCTAGCACAGATACGCAGTATTTT CASRGLAGPYASTDTQYF
TRBJ1-1 - TRBD1 TRBV7-2 TGTGCCAGCAGCCGGACAGGGACGAACACTGAAGCTTTCTTT CASSRTGTNTEAFF
TRBJ1-3 - - TRBV30 TGTGCCTGGGAGCAGGGGTCCTCTGGAAACACCATATATTTT CAWEQGSSGNTIYF
TRBJ2-2 - - TRBV6-6 TGTGCCAGCATTGGGCATTTCGCCGGGGAGCTGTTTTTT CASIGHFAGELFF
TRBJ2-7 - - TRBV6-1 TGTGCCAGCAGTGAATCCGGGTACGAGCAGTACTTC CASSESGYEQYF
TRBJ2-7 - TRBD1 TRBV10-3 TGTGCCATCAGTGAGCCCTGGACAGGCCCGCCCCTAGTCGAGCAGTACTTC CAISEPWTGPPLVEQYF
TRBJ2-3 - TRBD2 TRBV6-1 TGTGCCAGCAGTAAGGGACTAGCGGGAGCGGATACGCAGTATTTT CASSKGLAGADTQYF
TRBJ2-3 - TRBD2 TRBV4-2 TGTGCCAGCAGCCAGGCCAGCGGGGGGGCCGGGGATACGCAGTATTTT CASSQASGGAGDTQYF
TRBJ1-2 - TRBD1 TRBV6-1 TGTGCCAGCAGTGGGGCCCTCGGGACAGAGAATAACTATGGCTACACCTTC CASSGALGTENNYGYTF
TRBJ1-4 - TRBD1 TRBV6-6 TGTGCCAGCAGTGACGGACAGGGCCACGAAAAACTGTTTTTT CASSDGQGHEKLFF